Listed below are T cell receptor beta chains from one sample, sequenced in a study of early T cells in non-severe SARS-CoV-2 infection. TCRdb itself ran the 5' RACE reads through MiXCR, one entry per CDR3 protein. The sample has fewer than 85,000 distinct CDR3 sequences, roughly 9.6% seen once. Sequencing input: whole blood. Receptor source: an adult who was a healthcare worker with PCR-confirmed SARS-CoV-2 infection or an uninfected control (not recorded which). CDR3s leave out the opening cysteine and the closing phenylalanine or tryptophan. Each record gives: J gene, V gene, CDR3 protein.

TRBJ2-3 | TRBV10-3 | AINGDSSTDTQY
TRBJ2-5 | TRBV27 | ASSLHGRAASRRETQY
TRBJ1-2 | TRBV5-1 | ASSRDTSNYGYT
TRBJ2-3 | TRBV19 | ASSMDRNSDTQY
TRBJ2-1 | TRBV21-1 | ASSKGGGRETNEQF
TRBJ1-5 | TRBV2 | ASSGWSNQPQH
TRBJ2-6 | TRBV20-1 | SAQTAGANVLT
TRBJ2-7 | TRBV4-1 | ASSQGASGSLSSYEQY
TRBJ2-5 | TRBV7-8 | ASSPLGRGQGETQY
TRBJ2-3 | TRBV5-4 | ASSPIQGRGDTQY
TRBJ2-2 | TRBV7-8 | ASSRSGQSGELF
TRBJ2-7 | TRBV5-5 | ASHGTGFHEQY
TRBJ2-5 | TRBV20-1 | SARDYRETQY
TRBJ1-1 | TRBV29-1 | SVYDRLNTEAF
TRBJ2-1 | TRBV6-2/TRBV6-3 | ASSYSMGTSNEQF
TRBJ2-7 | TRBV7-6 | ASSSPPGGSYEQY
TRBJ1-2 | TRBV19 | ASSNQMRTATYGYT
TRBJ2-3 | TRBV28 | ASSGADSTDTQY
TRBJ2-4 | TRBV5-1 | ASSLLGRSAKNIQY
TRBJ2-1 | TRBV27 | ASSLTQGFSYNEQF
TRBJ2-4 | TRBV20-1 | ALNRGGSFQNIQY
TRBJ2-7 | TRBV7-2 | ASSWGQPTASYEQY
TRBJ2-3 | TRBV6-1 | ASSRGTTDTQY
TRBJ2-7 | TRBV4-2 | ASSQDAGQGGYEQY
TRBJ2-7 | TRBV7-9 | ASSLEGTPYYEQY
TRBJ1-3 | TRBV14 | ASSQGSGPGNTIY
TRBJ2-7 | TRBV12-3/TRBV12-4 | ASSLGTGKREQY
TRBJ2-1 | TRBV6-2/TRBV6-3 | ASASTGTNNEQF
TRBJ2-6 | TRBV29-1 | SVTGTASSGANVLT
TRBJ2-5 | TRBV20-1 | SAPATGDATQY
TRBJ1-2 | TRBV3-1 | ASSPPPGRAYSGYT
TRBJ2-7 | TRBV4-1 | ASSQKTGGAYEQY
TRBJ1-4 | TRBV18 | ASSPTGTGLRRMF
TRBJ2-5 | TRBV28 | ASSSTASGETQY
TRBJ2-1 | TRBV15 | ATSSGRSSYNEQF
TRBJ2-3 | TRBV9 | ASSVGADTQY
TRBJ2-2 | TRBV12-3/TRBV12-4 | ASSRTSPNTGELF
TRBJ2-1 | TRBV5-1 | ASSLTSERNEQF
TRBJ1-1 | TRBV20-1 | SAQRGQMNTEAF
TRBJ2-1 | TRBV2 | ASSTTSRADNEQF
TRBJ2-2 | TRBV5-1 | ASFRQGANTGELF
TRBJ2-1 | TRBV12-3/TRBV12-4 | ASSFSSGGSDEQF
TRBJ2-7 | TRBV20-1 | SARGREVYGEQY
TRBJ2-7 | TRBV28 | VSSSRLAGDYEQY
TRBJ1-1 | TRBV12-3/TRBV12-4 | ASSVSREGTEAF
TRBJ2-5 | TRBV5-6 | ASSPRQGIQETQY
TRBJ2-7 | TRBV28 | ASRADRRLYEQY
TRBJ2-7 | TRBV27 | ASSLFGGSQDYEQY
TRBJ2-2 | TRBV7-3 | ASSPMGPVGPGELF
TRBJ1-6 | TRBV27 | ASSIRTDSPLH
TRBJ1-1 | TRBV10-3 | AISGGTPNTEAF
TRBJ2-1 | TRBV7-9 | ASSLAGLAGVSTYNEQF
TRBJ2-2 | TRBV29-1 | SVVFSGNTGELF
TRBJ2-1 | TRBV5-8 | ASSAGTSGIYEQF
TRBJ2-3 | TRBV18 | ASSPLTSGSTDTQY